The TCR beta chain described here comes from a study of T cells in Graves' hyperthyroidism and ophthalmopathy. Ten or more counts support this clonotype. The V segment lost 4 bases and the J segment 7 bases; nucleotides outside the gene matches: 13. Germline V gene sequence: CDR1 SQVTM, CDR2 ANQGSEA. This CDR3 spans 14 amino acids. TCR beta CDR3 regions were amplified from RNA transcripts. RT-PCR in the first round (using the HTBI primer set) targeted the TCR CDR3. Each CDR3 protein is one row after TCRdb ran MiXCR on the multiplex PCR reads. The repertoire consists of approximately 600,000 distinct CDR3 sequences, with roughly 14% occurring once and the leading ten covering around 4.5%.

This chain joins TRBV29-1 and TRBJ2-7, with TRBD1 matching over 7 bases. The specimen sequenced was blood. The source of this sequence is a woman in her 40s with Graves' ophthalmopathy. The CDR3 DNA follows: TGCAGCGTTGTGGATGCAGGGGGATCCATGGAGCAGTACTTC. As protein: CSVVDAGGSMEQYF.